This T cell receptor (beta chain) stems from a study of shared clonotypes between healthy human individuals. CD45RO-negative cells were positively selected for CCR7, leaving out terminally differentiated effector memory CD45RA+ cells. V shed 10 bases, J shed 4 bases, and the junction held 11 bases outside the gene matches. The CDR3 is 16 residues long. From germline, CDR1 is MDHEN and CDR2 SYDVKM. Findings and caveats of the study: The study's rarefaction showed incomplete sorted-subset sequencing despite large depth.

The table came from immunoSEQ multiplex PCR; TCRdb's copy has only in-frame clones and leaves some out. The table shows millions of clones, with roughly 91% occurring only once. As concerns this clone: What it binds is unknown.

Specimen: naive CD8+ T cells from PBMCs. The receptor's source is a man between 18 and 29 years old in good health. Some clones in this sample may be carry-over from other donors' samples. The V gene is TRBV28, the J gene TRBJ2-3, with 13 positions matching TRBD2. The CDR3 here is CATHGAGLAGADTQYF. The DNA for the CDR3 is TGTGCCACCCACGGGGCCGGACTAGCGGGAGCAGATACGCAGTATTTT. Full variable domain (rest looked up from reference TRBV28 and TRBJ2-3): DVKVTQSSRYLVKRTGEKVFLECVQDMDHENMFWYRQDPGLGLRLIYFSYDVKMKEKGDIPEGYSVSREKKERFSLILESASTNQTSMYLCATHGAGLAGADTQYFGPGTRLTVL.